Included here is one TCR beta chain sequence, with context. No antigen is known for it. This specimen belongs to a study of T cell repertoires in cytomegalovirus infection. About the study: Signatures in public TCR beta sequences pointed to both CMV infection and matching HLA type.

Findings of the study overall: Based on cumulative public TCR beta family frequency, carriers of CMV plus the relevant HLA were identified. Predominance within the ex vivo response was attributable to HLA-C-restricted CMV-specific TCR beta clonotypes.

This CDR3 comprises 15 residues. Trimming left V 2 bases short and J 2 bases short, with 13 bases between. CDR1 SNHLY and CDR2 FYNNEI come from the germline V gene. From the reads, TCRdb called clonotypes with MiXCR, one entry per CDR3 protein. The data show 200,000 to 250,000 distinct CDR3 sequences, roughly 22% seen once. The sequence derives from a human donor in good health (CMV status not recorded). Some clones in this sample may be carry-over from other donors' samples. Sequencing input: CD8+ T cells from PBMCs. The chain carries TRBV2 and TRBJ2-7, with D unclear. CDR3 protein: CASSEPAEFPYEQYF. CDR3 bases: TGTGCCAGCAGTGAACCGGCAGAATTCCCCTACGAGCAGTACTTC.